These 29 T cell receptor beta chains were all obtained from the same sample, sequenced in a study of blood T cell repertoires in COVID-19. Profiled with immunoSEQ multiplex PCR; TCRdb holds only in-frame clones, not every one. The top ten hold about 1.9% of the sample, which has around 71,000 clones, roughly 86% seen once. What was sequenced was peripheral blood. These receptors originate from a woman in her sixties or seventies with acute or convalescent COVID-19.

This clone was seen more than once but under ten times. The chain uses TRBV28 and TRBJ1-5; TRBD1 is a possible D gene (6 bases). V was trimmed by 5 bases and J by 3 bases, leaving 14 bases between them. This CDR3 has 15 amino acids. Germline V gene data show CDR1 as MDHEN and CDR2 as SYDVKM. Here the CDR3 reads CASSDRAGANQPQHF. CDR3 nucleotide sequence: TGTGCCAGCAGTGACCGGGCGGGGGCCAATCAGCCCCAGCATTTT. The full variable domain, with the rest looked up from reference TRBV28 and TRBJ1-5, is DVKVTQSSRYLVKRTGEKVFLECVQDMDHENMFWYRQDPGLGLRLIYFSYDVKMKEKGDIPEGYSVSREKKERFSLILESASTNQTSMYLCASSDRAGANQPQHFGDGTRLSIL.

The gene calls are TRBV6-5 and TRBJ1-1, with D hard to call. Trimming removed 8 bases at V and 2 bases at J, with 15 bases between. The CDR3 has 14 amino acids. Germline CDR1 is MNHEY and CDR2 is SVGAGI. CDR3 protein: CASAPDPSNTEAFF. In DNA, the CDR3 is TGTGCCAGCGCCCCAGATCCTTCTAACACTGAAGCTTTCTTT.

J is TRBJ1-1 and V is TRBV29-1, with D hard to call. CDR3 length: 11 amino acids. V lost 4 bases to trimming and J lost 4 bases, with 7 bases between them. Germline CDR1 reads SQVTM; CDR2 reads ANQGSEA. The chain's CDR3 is CSVVPVTEAFF. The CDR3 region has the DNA TGCAGCGTTGTCCCGGTCACTGAAGCTTTCTTT.

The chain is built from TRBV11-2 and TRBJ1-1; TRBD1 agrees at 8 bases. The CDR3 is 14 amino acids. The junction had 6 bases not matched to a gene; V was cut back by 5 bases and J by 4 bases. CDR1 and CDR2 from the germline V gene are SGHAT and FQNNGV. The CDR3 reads CASSPTTGGTEAFF. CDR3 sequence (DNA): TGTGCCAGCAGCCCGACAACAGGGGGCACTGAAGCTTTCTTT. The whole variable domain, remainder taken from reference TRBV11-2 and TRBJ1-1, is EAGVAQSPRYKIIEKRQSVAFWCNPISGHATLYWYQQILGQGPKLLIQFQNNGVVDDSQLPKDRFSAERLKGVDSTLKIQPAKLEDSAVYLCASSPTTGGTEAFFGQGTRLTVV.

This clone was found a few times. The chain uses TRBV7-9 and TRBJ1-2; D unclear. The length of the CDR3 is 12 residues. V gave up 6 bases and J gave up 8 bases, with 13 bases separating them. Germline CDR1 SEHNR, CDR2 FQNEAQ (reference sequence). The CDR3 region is CASSPSGGGYTF. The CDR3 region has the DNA TGTGCCAGCAGTCCGAGCGGTGGGGGCTACACCTTC.

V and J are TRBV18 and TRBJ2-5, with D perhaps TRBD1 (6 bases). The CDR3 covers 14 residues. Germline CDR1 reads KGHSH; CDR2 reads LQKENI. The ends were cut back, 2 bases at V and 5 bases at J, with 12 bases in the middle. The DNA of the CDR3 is TGTGCCAGCTCACCAACAGGGCGAAGGGAGACCCAGTACTTC. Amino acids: CASSPTGRRETQYF.

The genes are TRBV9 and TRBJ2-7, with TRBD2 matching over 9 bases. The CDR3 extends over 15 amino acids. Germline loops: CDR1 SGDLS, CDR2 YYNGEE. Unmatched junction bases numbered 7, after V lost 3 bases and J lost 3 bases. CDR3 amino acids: CASSGKPTSGYEQYF. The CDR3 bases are TGTGCCAGCAGCGGTAAACCGACTAGCGGCTACGAGCAGTACTTC. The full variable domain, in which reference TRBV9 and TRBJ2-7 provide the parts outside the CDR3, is DSGVTQTPKHLITATGQRVTLRCSPRSGDLSVYWYQQSLDQGLQFLIQYYNGEERAKGNILERFSAQQFPDLHSELNLSSLELGDSALYFCASSGKPTSGYEQYFGPGTRLTVT.

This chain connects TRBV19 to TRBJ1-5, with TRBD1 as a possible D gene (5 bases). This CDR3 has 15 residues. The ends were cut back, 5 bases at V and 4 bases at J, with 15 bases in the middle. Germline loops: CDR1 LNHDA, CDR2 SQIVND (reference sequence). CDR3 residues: CASSGQGFLNQPQHF. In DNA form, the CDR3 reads TGTGCCAGTAGTGGCCAGGGTTTCTTAAATCAGCCCCAGCATTTT.

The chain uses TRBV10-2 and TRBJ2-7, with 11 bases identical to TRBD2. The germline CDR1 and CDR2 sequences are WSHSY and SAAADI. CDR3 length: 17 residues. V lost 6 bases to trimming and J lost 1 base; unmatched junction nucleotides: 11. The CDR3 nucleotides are TGCGCCAGCAGCCCGTTGGTGCTAGCGGGGGGTTCCTACGAGCAGTACTTC. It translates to CASSPLVLAGGSYEQYF.

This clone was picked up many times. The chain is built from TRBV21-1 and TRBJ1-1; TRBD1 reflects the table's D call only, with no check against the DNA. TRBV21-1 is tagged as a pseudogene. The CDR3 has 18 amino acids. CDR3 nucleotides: TGTGCCAGCAGCAAATCGCCCCTGGACAGCCATTCAGGCACTGAAGCTTTCTTT. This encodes CASSKSPLDSHSGTEAFF.

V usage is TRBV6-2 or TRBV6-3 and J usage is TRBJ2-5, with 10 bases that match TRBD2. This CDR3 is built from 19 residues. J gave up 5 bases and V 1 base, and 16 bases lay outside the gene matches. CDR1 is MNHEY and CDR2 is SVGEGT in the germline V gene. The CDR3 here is CASSYLLAGGLRTGETQYF. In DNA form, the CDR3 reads TGTGCCAGCAGTTACTTGTTAGCGGGAGGTCTAAGAACAGGGGAGACCCAGTACTTC.

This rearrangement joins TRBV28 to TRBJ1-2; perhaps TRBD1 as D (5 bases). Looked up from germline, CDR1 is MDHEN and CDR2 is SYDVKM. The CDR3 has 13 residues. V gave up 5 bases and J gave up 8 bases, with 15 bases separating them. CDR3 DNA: TGTGCCAGCAGTAGGACAACCATCGGGGGCTACACCTTC. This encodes CASSRTTIGGYTF.

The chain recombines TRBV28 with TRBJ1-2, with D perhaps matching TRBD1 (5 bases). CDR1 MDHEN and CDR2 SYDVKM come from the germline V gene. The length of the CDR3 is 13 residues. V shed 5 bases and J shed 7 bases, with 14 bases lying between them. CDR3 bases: TGTGCCAGCAGTCCGGTGGCAGGGTTTGGCTACACCTTC. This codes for CASSPVAGFGYTF.

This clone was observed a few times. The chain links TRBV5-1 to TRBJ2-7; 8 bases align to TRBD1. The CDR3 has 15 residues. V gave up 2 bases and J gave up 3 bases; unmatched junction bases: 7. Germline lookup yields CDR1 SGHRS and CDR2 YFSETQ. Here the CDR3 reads CASSFPRTGSYEQYF. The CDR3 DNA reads TGCGCCAGCAGCTTCCCTCGGACAGGGAGCTACGAGCAGTACTTC.

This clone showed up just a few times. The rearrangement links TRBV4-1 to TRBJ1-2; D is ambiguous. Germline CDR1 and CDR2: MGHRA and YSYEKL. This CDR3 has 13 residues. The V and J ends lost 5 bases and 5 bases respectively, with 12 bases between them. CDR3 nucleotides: TGCGCCAGCAGCTCAGACACCTATTATGGCTACACCTTC. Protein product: CASSSDTYYGYTF.

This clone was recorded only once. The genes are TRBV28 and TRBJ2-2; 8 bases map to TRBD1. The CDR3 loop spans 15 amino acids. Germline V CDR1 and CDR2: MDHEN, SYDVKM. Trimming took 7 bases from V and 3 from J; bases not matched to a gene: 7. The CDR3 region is CASTRTGSYTGELFF. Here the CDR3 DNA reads TGTGCCAGCACCCGGACAGGGTCGTACACCGGGGAGCTGTTTTTT.

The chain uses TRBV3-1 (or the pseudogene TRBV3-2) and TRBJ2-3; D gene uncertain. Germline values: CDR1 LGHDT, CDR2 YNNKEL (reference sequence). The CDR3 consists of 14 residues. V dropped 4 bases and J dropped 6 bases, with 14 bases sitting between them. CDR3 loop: CASSLRRGGDTQYF. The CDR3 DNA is TGTGCCAGCAGCCTTCGGCGAGGTGGGGATACGCAGTATTTT.

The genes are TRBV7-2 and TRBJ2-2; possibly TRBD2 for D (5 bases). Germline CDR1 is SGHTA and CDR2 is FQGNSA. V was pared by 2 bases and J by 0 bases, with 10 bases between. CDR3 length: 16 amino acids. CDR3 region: CASSLFGSSNTGELFF. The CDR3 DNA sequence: TGTGCCAGCAGCTTATTTGGGAGTTCGAACACCGGGGAGCTGTTTTTT.

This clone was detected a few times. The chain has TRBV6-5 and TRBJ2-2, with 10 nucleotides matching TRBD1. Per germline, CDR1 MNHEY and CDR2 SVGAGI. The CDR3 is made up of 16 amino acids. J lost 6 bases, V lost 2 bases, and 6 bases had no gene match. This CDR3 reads CASSYRQGAISGELFF. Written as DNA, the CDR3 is TGTGCCAGCAGTTACCGACAGGGGGCGATATCCGGGGAGCTGTTTTTT.

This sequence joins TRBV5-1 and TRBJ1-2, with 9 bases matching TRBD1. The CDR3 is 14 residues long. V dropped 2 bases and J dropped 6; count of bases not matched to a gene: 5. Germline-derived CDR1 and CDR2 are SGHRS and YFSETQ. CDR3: CASSFTGGEDGYTF. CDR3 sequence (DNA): TGCGCCAGCAGCTTCACAGGGGGCGAAGATGGCTACACCTTC. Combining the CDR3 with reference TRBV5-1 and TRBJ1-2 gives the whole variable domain KAGVTQTPRYLIKTRGQQVTLSCSPISGHRSVSWYQQTPGQGLQFLFEYFSETQRNKGNFPGRFSGRQFSNSRSEMNVSTLELGDSALYLCASSFTGGEDGYTFGSGTRLTVV.

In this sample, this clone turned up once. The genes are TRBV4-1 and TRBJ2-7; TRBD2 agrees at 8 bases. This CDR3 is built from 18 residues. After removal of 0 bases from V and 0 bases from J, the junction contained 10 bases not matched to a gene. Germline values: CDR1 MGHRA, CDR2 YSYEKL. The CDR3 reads CASSQEPLHSGASYEQYF. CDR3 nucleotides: TGCGCCAGCAGCCAAGAGCCCCTCCATAGCGGGGCCTCCTACGAGCAGTACTTC.

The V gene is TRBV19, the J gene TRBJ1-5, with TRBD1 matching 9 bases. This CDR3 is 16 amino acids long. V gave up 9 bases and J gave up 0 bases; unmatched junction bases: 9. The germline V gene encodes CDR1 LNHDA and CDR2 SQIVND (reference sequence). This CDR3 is CASRTGEGYSNQPQHF. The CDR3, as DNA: TGTGCCAGCCGGACAGGGGAAGGTTATAGCAATCAGCCCCAGCATTTT.

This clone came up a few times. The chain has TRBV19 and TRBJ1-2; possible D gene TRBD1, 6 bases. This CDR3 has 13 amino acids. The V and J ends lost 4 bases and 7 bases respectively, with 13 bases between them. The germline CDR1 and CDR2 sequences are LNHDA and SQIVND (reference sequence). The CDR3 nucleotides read TGTGCCAGTAGTAGAACAAGGGACACTGGCTACACCTTC. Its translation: CASSRTRDTGYTF.

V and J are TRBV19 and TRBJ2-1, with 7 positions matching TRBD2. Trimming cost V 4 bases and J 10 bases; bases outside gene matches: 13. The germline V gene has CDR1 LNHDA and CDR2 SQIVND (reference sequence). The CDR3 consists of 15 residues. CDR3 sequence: CASSRREGRVGEQFF. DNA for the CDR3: TGTGCCAGTAGTAGGAGGGAGGGCCGGGTAGGCGAGCAGTTCTTC.

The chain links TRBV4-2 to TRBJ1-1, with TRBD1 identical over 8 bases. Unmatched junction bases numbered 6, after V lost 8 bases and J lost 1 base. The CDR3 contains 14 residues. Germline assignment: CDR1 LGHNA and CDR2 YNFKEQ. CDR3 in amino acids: CASAQGVENTEAFF. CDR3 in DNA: TGTGCCAGCGCACAGGGGGTGGAGAACACTGAAGCTTTCTTT.

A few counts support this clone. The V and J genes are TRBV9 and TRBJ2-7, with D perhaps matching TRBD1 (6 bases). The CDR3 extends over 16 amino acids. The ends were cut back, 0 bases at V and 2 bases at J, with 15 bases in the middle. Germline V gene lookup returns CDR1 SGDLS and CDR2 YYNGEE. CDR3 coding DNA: TGTGCCAGCAGCGTAGATGGGGGCGCGGATGCCTACGAGCAGTACTTC. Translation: CASSVDGGADAYEQYF.

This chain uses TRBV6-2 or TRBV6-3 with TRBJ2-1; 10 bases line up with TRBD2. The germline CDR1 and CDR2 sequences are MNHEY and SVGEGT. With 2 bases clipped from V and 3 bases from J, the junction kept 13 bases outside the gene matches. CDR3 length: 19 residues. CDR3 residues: CASSYPDRPSGGRYNEQFF. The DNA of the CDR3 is TGTGCCAGCAGTTACCCCGACAGGCCTAGCGGGGGCCGCTACAATGAGCAGTTCTTC.

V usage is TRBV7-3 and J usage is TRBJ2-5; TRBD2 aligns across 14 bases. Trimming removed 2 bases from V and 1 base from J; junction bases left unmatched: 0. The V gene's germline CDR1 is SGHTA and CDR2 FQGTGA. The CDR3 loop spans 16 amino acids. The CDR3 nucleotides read TGTGCCAGCAGCTTAGGACTAGCGGGGGGCCAAGAGACCCAGTACTTC. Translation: CASSLGLAGGQETQYF. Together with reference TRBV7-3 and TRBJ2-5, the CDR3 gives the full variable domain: GAGVSQTPSNKVTEKGKYVELRCDPISGHTALYWYRQSLGQGPEFLIYFQGTGAADDSGLPNDRFFAVRPEGSVSTLKIQRTERGDSAVYLCASSLGLAGGQETQYFGPGTRLLVL.

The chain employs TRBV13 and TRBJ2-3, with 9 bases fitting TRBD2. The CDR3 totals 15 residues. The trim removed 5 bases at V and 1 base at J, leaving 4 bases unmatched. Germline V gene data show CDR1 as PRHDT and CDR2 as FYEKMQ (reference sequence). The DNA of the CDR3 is TGTGCCAGCAGCCCTCAGCGGGGGGGCACAGATACGCAGTATTTT. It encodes CASSPQRGGTDTQYF.